A selection of T cell receptor beta chains follows, all from one sample in a study of long-term antiretroviral therapy in people with HIV. Using immunoSEQ multiplex PCR, the repertoire was profiled, and TCRdb retains in-frame clones only, with some absent. The table lists tens of thousands of clones, just over 85% of them singletons. The specimen comprised unsorted PBMCs, sampled 1.2 years after starting antiretroviral therapy. The receptor set was obtained from a man aged 45-60 years with HIV. The CDR3 runs from the conserved cysteine through the conserved F or W. Fields, in order: D gene, clone size, V gene, J gene, CDR3 DNA, CDR3 protein. A D gene is named only where the DNA matches it firmly. Size values are once, few and many counts, or a class for expanded clones, and some rows have none.

NA	NA	TRBV6-1	TRBJ2-7	TGTGCCAGCAGTGAAGCAAGGGGGTACGAGCAGTACTTC	CASSEARGYEQYF
NA	NA	TRBV7-9	TRBJ2-6	TGTGCCAGCAGCTTAGACGTCTCTGGGGCCAACGTCCTGACTTTC	CASSLDVSGANVLTF
TRBD1	NA	TRBV5-1	TRBJ1-5	TGCGCCAGCAGCATAGGACAGGCCCCAGGATCAGAGCCCCAGCATTTT	CASSIGQAPGSEPQHF
TRBD1	NA	TRBV6-6	TRBJ2-7	TGTGCCAGCAGTTACTCCATGAGACAGGGGAGCGAGCAGTACTTC	CASSYSMRQGSEQYF
TRBD1	NA	TRBV5-8	TRBJ2-2	TGTGCCAGCAGCCCCGAAACAGGGGACGACACCGGGGAGCTGTTTTTT	CASSPETGDDTGELFF
NA	once	TRBV28	TRBJ1-4	TGTGCCAGCCGCCAGTATATCTCAACTAATGAAAAACTGTTTTTT	CASRQYISTNEKLFF
NA	NA	TRBV7-8	TRBJ2-7	TGTGCCAGCAGCCCTAGGATCACCTACGAGCAGTACTTC	CASSPRITYEQYF
NA	NA	TRBV11-1	TRBJ1-1	TGTGCCAGCAGCACCCAAAGTGGCACTGAAGCTTTCTTT	CASSTQSGTEAFF
NA	NA	TRBV7-8	TRBJ2-7	TGTGCCAGCAGCTTCCAGGGGAACTACGAGCAGTACTTC	CASSFQGNYEQYF
NA	NA	TRBV19	TRBJ1-1	TGTGCCAGTAACGAAAGGAAGAGCACTGAAGCTTTCTTT	CASNERKSTEAFF
NA	NA	TRBV30	TRBJ1-3	TGTGCCTGGACTGCACAGGCCTTCTCTGGAAACACCATATATTTT	CAWTAQAFSGNTIYF
TRBD2	NA	TRBV11-2	TRBJ2-1	TGTGCCAGCAGCCCAGGACTAGCGGGGGAACATGAGCAGTTCTTC	CASSPGLAGEHEQFF
TRBD1	NA	TRBV19	TRBJ1-1	TGTGCCAGTAGTGCGGACAGGAGCACTGAAGCTTTCTTT	CASSADRSTEAFF
NA	NA	TRBV9	TRBJ2-3	TGTGCCAGCAGCGTGGTGGGTGGAGGGGTCACAGATACGCAGTATTTT	CASSVVGGGVTDTQYF
NA	NA	TRBV4-3	TRBJ2-2	TGCGCCAGCAGCCAAGATGGCGGAACGAACACCGGGGAGCTGTTTTTT	CASSQDGGTNTGELFF
TRBD2	NA	TRBV9	TRBJ2-3	TGTGCCAGCTCCTCGGGGGGGCCGGGCACAGATACGCAGTATTTT	CASSSGGPGTDTQYF
NA	NA	TRBV4-3	TRBJ2-7	TGCGCCAGCAGCCAAGTCACCCGGACCAGCTCCTACGAGCAGTACTTC	CASSQVTRTSSYEQYF
NA	few	TRBV29-1	TRBJ1-2	TGCAGCGTTGAATCAGGGGCAAATGGCTACACCTTC	CSVESGANGYTF
TRBD1	NA	TRBV7-9	TRBJ2-7	TGTGCCAGCAGCACCGACCTCGGGACAGGGGGCTACGAGCAGTACTTC	CASSTDLGTGGYEQYF
NA	NA	TRBV7-6	TRBJ1-5	TGTGCCAGCAGTCAGAGTGTGAATCAGCCCCAGCATTTT	CASSQSVNQPQHF
TRBD1	NA	TRBV28	TRBJ1-6	TGTGCCAGCAGCTCCGGGACAGGGGCTAATTCACCCCTCCACTTT	CASSSGTGANSPLHF
NA	once	TRBV4-1	TRBJ2-2	TGCGCCAGCAGCCAAGATATGACCCCGGGGGGGGAGCTGTTTTTT	CASSQDMTPGGELFF
TRBD2	NA	TRBV10-2	TRBJ2-2	TGCGCCAGCAGTGAGGGCGGGGGGGCCACCGGGGAGCTGTTTTTT	CASSEGGGATGELFF
NA	NA	TRBV27	TRBJ1-4	TGTGCCAGCTCACTCGCAGGGGCTCCTAGTGAAAAACTGTTTTTT	CASSLAGAPSEKLFF
NA	NA	TRBV7-8	TRBJ2-3	TGTGCCAGCAGCCCGACCGATACGCAGTATTTT	CASSPTDTQYF